These T cell receptor beta chains were read from a single sample in a study of blood T cell repertoires in COVID-19. The repertoire was sequenced with immunoSEQ multiplex PCR; TCRdb's copy has only in-frame clones and lacks some. Of fewer than 70,000 clones in the sample, over 60% were seen once. Sequencing was performed on peripheral blood. The receptors shown here come from a man aged 25 to 40 with COVID-19, enrolled during active disease. Both conserved end residues are part of each CDR3. The D gene is left open where the match is weak. Some rows have no size entry. The others give once, few or many, or a class for an expanded clone.

V	D	J	length	size	CDR3	DNA
TRBV19	.	TRBJ2-6	20	.	CASSWTAPWPHGSGANVLTF	TGTGCCAGTAGTTGGACTGCCCCTTGGCCCCACGGCTCTGGGGCCAACGTCCTGACTTTC
TRBV9	.	TRBJ2-2	17	.	CASSEGLGLFRVGELFF	TGTGCCAGCAGCGAGGGACTCGGACTGTTTAGGGTCGGGGAGCTGTTTTTT
TRBV12-5	TRBD1	TRBJ1-2	18	.	CASGGHLPRTGITYGYTF	TGTGCTAGTGGGGGCCACCTACCTCGGACAGGAATTACCTATGGCTACACCTTC
TRBV2	.	TRBJ1-5	13	.	CASSRDIFQPQHF	TGTGCCAGCAGCAGGGACATTTTTCAGCCCCAGCATTTT
TRBV5-1	.	TRBJ1-2	12	.	CASRSDSYGYTF	TGCGCCAGCAGATCCGACAGCTATGGCTACACCTTC
TRBV11-2	TRBD1	TRBJ1-2	15	.	CASSLNGQANYGYTF	TGTGCCAGCAGCTTAAACGGACAGGCCAACTATGGCTACACCTTC
TRBV6-5	.	TRBJ2-1	15	.	CASSYSEAHGIKQFF	TGTGCCAGCAGTTACTCGGAGGCGCATGGTATCAAGCAGTTCTTC
TRBV3-1/TRBV3-2	.	TRBJ1-4	14	.	CASSQVGVGEKLFF	TGTGCCAGCAGCCAAGTCGGGGTAGGTGAAAAACTGTTTTTT
TRBV28	.	TRBJ2-1	13	.	CASSFLSYNEQFF	TGTGCCAGCAGTTTCTTATCCTACAATGAGCAGTTCTTC
TRBV5-1	.	TRBJ1-4	16	.	CASSPDGRAANEKLFF	TGCGCCAGCAGCCCGGACGGGCGAGCGGCTAATGAAAAACTGTTTTTT
TRBV15	.	TRBJ2-1	15	few	CATSREGGPSNEQFF	TGTGCCACCAGCAGAGAGGGGGGGCCAAGCAATGAGCAGTTCTTC
TRBV4-1	.	TRBJ2-3	15	.	CASSQDPGPADTQYF	TGCGCCAGCAGCCAAGATCCAGGGCCAGCAGATACGCAGTATTTT
TRBV2	TRBD1	TRBJ1-2	14	.	CASSRDRGLYGYTF	TGTGCCAGCAGTCGGGACAGGGGACTCTATGGCTACACCTTC
TRBV11-3	.	TRBJ2-3	16	.	CASSVGRGKIADTQYF	TGTGCCAGCAGTGTCGGACGGGGGAAAATAGCAGATACGCAGTATTTT
TRBV27	.	TRBJ1-2	15	few	CASSLNQNSGYGYTF	TGTGCCAGCAGTTTAAACCAAAACAGTGGATATGGCTACACCTTC
TRBV30	.	TRBJ1-3	16	.	CASFKDRDTSGNTIYF	TGTGCCTCCTTCAAAGACCGGGACACATCTGGAAACACCATATATTTT
TRBV6-6	.	TRBJ1-1	11	.	CASSHGGEAFF	TGTGCCAGCAGTCACGGAGGAGAAGCTTTCTTT
TRBV12-3/TRBV12-4	.	TRBJ1-2	13	.	CASSLQGVYGYTF	TGTGCCAGCAGTCTACAGGGTGTATATGGCTACACCTTC
TRBV2	.	TRBJ2-6	15	.	CASSERSSGANVLTF	TGTGCCAGCAGTGAAAGGAGCTCTGGGGCCAACGTCCTGACTTTC
TRBV5-1	.	TRBJ2-1	15	.	CASSAGRPGYNEQFF	TGCGCCAGCAGCGCGGGGAGACCGGGGTACAATGAGCAGTTCTTC
TRBV4-1	TRBD1	TRBJ2-2	17	.	CASSQDERGLGAGELFF	TGCGCCAGCAGCCAAGATGAGAGGGGGCTAGGGGCCGGGGAGCTGTTTTTT
TRBV5-1	.	TRBJ1-2	16	.	CASSPGAARGNYGYTF	TGCGCCAGCAGCCCCGGAGCGGCCAGAGGGAACTATGGCTACACCTTC
TRBV5-8	TRBD2	TRBJ2-1	14	.	CASAGLAGKNEQFF	TGTGCCAGCGCAGGACTAGCGGGAAAGAATGAGCAGTTCTTC
TRBV18	.	TRBJ2-1	15	.	CASSPFTGADNEQFF	TGTGCCAGCTCACCCTTTACGGGAGCCGACAATGAGCAGTTCTTC
TRBV11-2	TRBD2	TRBJ2-7	14	many	CASTLTSGSYEQYF	TGTGCCAGCACCCTGACTAGCGGGAGTTACGAGCAGTACTTC
TRBV7-8	.	TRBJ2-2	14	.	CASSFSGVTGELFF	TGTGCCAGCAGTTTCTCAGGGGTCACCGGGGAGCTGTTTTTT
TRBV30	.	TRBJ2-3	14	.	CAWSSDSLTDTQYF	TGTGCCTGGAGCTCCGACAGCCTCACAGATACGCAGTATTTT
TRBV27	TRBD2	TRBJ2-1	16	once	CASRALMAGRDNEQFF	TGTGCCAGCAGGGCCTTGATGGCAGGGAGGGACAATGAGCAGTTCTTC
TRBV29-1	.	TRBJ1-2	12	.	CSVESEGYGYTF	TGCAGCGTTGAAAGCGAGGGCTATGGCTACACCTTC
TRBV18	.	TRBJ1-5	15	.	CASSPETGGNQPQHF	TGTGCCAGCTCACCAGAAACGGGGGGCAATCAGCCCCAGCATTTT
TRBV18	.	TRBJ2-3	14	.	CASSPGRWADTQYF	TGTGCCAGCTCACCAGGGAGATGGGCAGATACGCAGTATTTT
TRBV9	TRBD2	TRBJ2-2	16	.	CASSVGLAGKTGELFF	TGTGCCAGCAGCGTCGGACTAGCGGGTAAAACCGGGGAGCTGTTTTTT
TRBV4-1	.	TRBJ1-4	18	.	CASSDPPGLTSDGEKLFF	TGCGCCAGCAGCGACCCCCCCGGCTTGACATCGGATGGTGAAAAACTGTTTTTT
TRBV11-2	TRBD2	TRBJ2-2	15	once	CASTKGLASTGELFF	TGTGCCAGCACCAAGGGACTAGCGAGCACCGGGGAGCTGTTTTTT
TRBV28	TRBD2	TRBJ2-1	16	.	CASSFIAGSSYNEQFF	TGTGCCAGCAGTTTTATAGCGGGGAGCTCCTACAATGAGCAGTTCTTC
TRBV5-8	TRBD2	TRBJ2-5	16	.	CASSLYAGTSEETQYF	TGTGCCAGCAGCTTATATGCCGGGACTAGCGAGGAGACCCAGTACTTC
TRBV4-3	.	TRBJ2-1	15	.	CASSPTGGDYNEQFF	TGCGCCAGCAGCCCCACAGGGGGGGACTACAATGAGCAGTTCTTC
TRBV19	TRBD1	TRBJ2-5	16	.	CASSVNPGQGLGTQYF	TGTGCCAGTAGTGTTAACCCGGGACAGGGTTTAGGAACCCAGTACTTC
TRBV12-3/TRBV12-4	.	TRBJ2-7	13	medium-sized	CASSPQGGHEQYF	TGTGCCAGCAGTCCCCAGGGAGGCCACGAGCAGTACTTC
TRBV6-5	TRBD1	TRBJ2-7	13	many	CASSKDRGHEQYF	TGTGCCAGCAGTAAGGACAGGGGGCACGAGCAGTACTTC
TRBV5-1	.	TRBJ2-5	14	once	CASSPYRVEETQYF	TGCGCCAGCAGCCCCTATCGGGTGGAAGAGACCCAGTACTTC
TRBV7-9	.	TRBJ1-1	17	.	CASSFSGKGRRNTEAFF	TGTGCCAGCAGCTTCTCCGGGAAGGGCAGAAGGAACACTGAAGCTTTCTTT
TRBV10-3	.	TRBJ1-2	15	.	CATSPGSSGEYGYTF	TGTGCCACCTCCCCCGGATCTTCTGGGGAGTATGGCTACACCTTC
TRBV27	.	TRBJ2-7	13	.	CASSSLQGYEQYF	TGTGCCAGCAGTTCGTTACAGGGTTACGAGCAGTACTTC
TRBV12-5	TRBD1	TRBJ1-2	18	.	CASGLVLNRGPPPGGYTF	TGTGCTAGTGGTTTGGTATTGAACAGGGGGCCCCCGCCTGGCGGCTACACCTTC
TRBV11-3	.	TRBJ1-1	16	.	CASSLGMAGLNTEAFF	TGTGCCAGCAGCTTAGGAATGGCAGGGCTGAACACTGAAGCTTTCTTT
TRBV5-1	TRBD1	TRBJ1-1	16	.	CASSPTMTGDGTEAFF	TGCGCCAGCAGCCCTACGATGACAGGGGATGGTACTGAAGCTTTCTTT
TRBV5-5	.	TRBJ2-3	18	once	CASSLTAPIGPRTDTQYF	TGTGCCAGCAGCTTGACAGCTCCAATCGGTCCCCGCACAGATACGCAGTATTTT
TRBV19	TRBD2	TRBJ2-5	16	.	CASSPRGTSGQETQYF	TGTGCCAGTAGTCCTCGAGGGACTAGCGGACAAGAGACCCAGTACTTC
TRBV27	TRBD2	TRBJ2-2	17	.	CASSFRGTSGNTGELFF	TGTGCCAGCAGTTTCCGTGGGACTAGCGGGAACACCGGGGAGCTGTTTTTT
TRBV15	.	TRBJ2-7	15	.	CATSAVFGGLGEQYF	TGTGCCACCAGCGCCGTGTTCGGGGGGCTAGGAGAGCAGTACTTC
TRBV5-1	.	TRBJ1-2	13	.	CASSFGNNYGYTF	TGCGCCAGCAGCTTCGGGAATAACTATGGCTACACCTTC
TRBV6-4	.	TRBJ2-2	14	.	CASSDSGRLGELFF	TGTGCCAGCAGTGACTCTGGGCGTTTAGGGGAGCTGTTTTTT
TRBV5-6	.	TRBJ2-7	13	.	CASSHGDIYEQYF	TGTGCCAGCAGCCATGGTGACATCTACGAGCAGTACTTC
TRBV4-2	.	TRBJ2-2	15	.	CASSQPRLEPGELFF	TGTGCCAGCAGCCAACCTAGACTAGAACCCGGGGAGCTGTTTTTT